The 22 T cell receptor beta chains listed next were all sequenced from one sample in a study of cytomegalovirus exposure and HLA in healthy donors. Both 60 Vbeta primers and 13 Jbeta primers went into the PCR. Some clones are missing from TCRdb's copy, which holds only in-frame ones; the method was immunoSEQ multiplex PCR. The data show about 130,000 clones, roughly 72% seen once. Sequenced: PBMCs. These receptors were obtained from a man in his forties or fifties in good health and CMV-seropositive.

The chain couples TRBV19 to TRBJ1-1; D is undetermined. Germline loops: CDR1 LNHDA, CDR2 SQIVND (reference sequence). The V and J ends lost 1 base and 11 bases respectively, with 14 bases between them. This CDR3 contains 13 residues. The CDR3 nucleotides are TGTGCCAGTAGTATAGTTAGTCTCCCCGGGGCTTTCTTT. This sequence encodes CASSIVSLPGAFF.

V gene TRBV29-1 combines with J gene TRBJ2-5; D is unresolved. The CDR3 is 10 amino acids. V was shortened by 4 bases and J by 5 bases, with 5 bases between the two germline ends. CDR1 and CDR2 from the germline V gene are SQVTM and ANQGSEA. CDR3 nucleotides: TGCAGCGTTGCTCGGGAGACCCAGTACTTC. Translated, it gives CSVARETQYF.

The chain employs TRBV28 and TRBJ2-7; D unclear. The V end was cut by 3 bases, the J end by 2 bases, with 8 bases between. From germline, CDR1 is MDHEN and CDR2 SYDVKM. This CDR3 comprises 13 residues. CDR3 loop: CASSFSLTYEQYF. The CDR3 nucleotides are TGTGCCAGCAGTTTCTCACTGACCTACGAGCAGTACTTC.

The gene calls are TRBV5-6 and TRBJ2-1; the D gene is possibly TRBD2 (5 bases). Between the trimmed V and J ends, which lost 0 bases and 0 bases, there was a span of 7 bases. The CDR3 is made up of 15 amino acids. Per germline, CDR1 SGHDT and CDR2 YYEEEE. The CDR3 reads CASSLDGSSYNEQFF. CDR3 sequence (DNA): TGTGCCAGCAGCTTGGATGGGAGCTCCTACAATGAGCAGTTCTTC.

This clone has a handful of counts. J is TRBJ1-1 and V is TRBV19, with D tentatively TRBD1 (6 bases). The CDR3 runs 15 residues. CDR1 LNHDA and CDR2 SQIVND come from the germline V gene (reference sequence). Trimming left V 4 bases short and J 0 bases short, with 12 bases between. Here the CDR3 DNA reads TGTGCCAGTAGTACCTGGACAGCAATGAACACTGAAGCTTTCTTT. It specifies CASSTWTAMNTEAFF. Together with reference TRBV19 and TRBJ1-1, the CDR3 gives the full variable domain: DGGITQSPKYLFRKEGQNVTLSCEQNLNHDAMYWYRQDPGQGLRLIYYSQIVNDFQKGDIAEGYSVSREKKESFPLTVTSAQKNPTAFYLCASSTWTAMNTEAFFGQGTRLTVV.

This clone has at least ten counts. The J gene is TRBJ2-7, the V gene TRBV6-6; 7 nucleotides agree with TRBD1. CDR3 size: 15 residues. Germline V lookup: CDR1 MNHNY, CDR2 SVGAGI (reference sequence). The junction had 6 bases not matched to a gene; V was cut back by 3 bases and J by 1 base. The CDR3 here is CASSYATGFSYEQYF. DNA of the CDR3: TGTGCCAGCAGTTATGCGACAGGGTTTTCCTACGAGCAGTACTTC.

The chain carries TRBV7-9 and TRBJ2-4; a possible D gene is TRBD1 (6 bases). V lost 0 bases, J lost 15 bases, and 18 bases lay in between. The CDR3 is made up of 14 amino acids. Germline CDR1 is SEHNR and CDR2 is FQNEAQ (reference sequence). This CDR3 reads CASSLAQQGFPLYF. CDR3 nucleotide sequence: TGTGCCAGCAGCTTAGCGCAACAGGGCTTCCCCTTGTACTTC. The entire variable domain, with the rest obtained from reference TRBV7-9 and TRBJ2-4, is as follows: DTGVSQNPRHKITKRGQNVTFRCDPISEHNRLYWYRQTLGQGPEFLTYFQNEAQLEKSRLLSDRFSAERPKGSFSTLEIQRTEQGDSAMYLCASSLAQQGFPLYFGAGTRLSVL.

V and J are TRBV7-9 and TRBJ1-2; the D is unclear. Germline V gene lookup returns CDR1 SEHNR and CDR2 FQNEAQ (reference sequence). This CDR3 has 15 residues. V lost 1 base and J lost 4, with 13 bases in between. CDR3 nucleotides: TGTGCCAGCAGCTTAGTTTCACTCTTTAGCTATGGCTACACCTTC. This sequence encodes CASSLVSLFSYGYTF. Full variable domain (missing parts from reference TRBV7-9 and TRBJ1-2): DTGVSQNPRHKITKRGQNVTFRCDPISEHNRLYWYRQTLGQGPEFLTYFQNEAQLEKSRLLSDRFSAERPKGSFSTLEIQRTEQGDSAMYLCASSLVSLFSYGYTFGSGTRLTVV.

A single count supports this clone. The J gene is TRBJ2-2, the V gene TRBV28, with D unclear. CDR1 is MDHEN and CDR2 is SYDVKM in the germline V gene. The CDR3 has 13 amino acids. V gave up 8 bases and J gave up 1 base, with 8 bases separating them. The DNA of the CDR3 is TGTGCCAGCGGAGAGAAGAACACCGGGGAGCTGTTTTTT. Translation gives CASGEKNTGELFF.

The chain combines TRBV9 with TRBJ2-7; 9 nucleotides line up with TRBD2. The CDR3 loop spans 15 amino acids. The germline gives CDR1 SGDLS, CDR2 YYNGEE. Trimming cost V 0 bases and J 3 bases; bases outside gene matches: 4. In nucleotides, the CDR3 is TGTGCCAGCAGCGTAGGGCTAGCGGGGAACTACGAGCAGTACTTC. Protein: CASSVGLAGNYEQYF.

This chain connects TRBV6-4 to TRBJ1-2; no reliable D call. CDR3 size: 14 residues. The V end lost 4 bases, the J end lost 5 bases, and 14 bases lay between the germline ends. Germline V lookup: CDR1 MRHNA, CDR2 SNTAGT. The CDR3 region is CASSVVPGGYGYTF. The CDR3 coding sequence is TGTGCCAGCAGTGTGGTACCAGGAGGGTATGGCTACACCTTC.

This clone was detected once. This rearrangement joins TRBV2 to TRBJ2-5; 9 nucleotides agree with TRBD1. The trim removed 6 bases at V and 3 bases at J, leaving 5 bases unmatched. This CDR3 has 14 amino acids. The germline gives CDR1 SNHLY, CDR2 FYNNEI. DNA for the CDR3: TGTGCCAGCAGCCAAAGGACAGGGGAAGAGACCCAGTACTTC. Its protein product is CASSQRTGEETQYF.

The chain is built from TRBV10-3 and TRBJ1-1; a possible D gene is TRBD1 (5 bases). CDR3 length: 13 amino acids. V gave up 4 bases and J gave up 7 bases, with 13 bases separating them. Germline-derived CDR1 and CDR2 are ENHRY and SYGVKD. The CDR3 reads CAISGLEGNEAFF. As DNA, the CDR3 is TGTGCCATCAGTGGTTTGGAGGGGAATGAAGCTTTCTTT.

This sequence joins TRBV11-2 and TRBJ1-2, with 10 bases lining up with TRBD1. The V gene end was trimmed by 5 bases and the J gene end by 7 bases; junction bases not matched to a gene: 7. CDR3 length equals 14 residues. CDR1 and CDR2 from the germline V gene are SGHAT and FQNNGV. CDR3 sequence: CASSPGTGEGGYTF. For the CDR3, the DNA is TGTGCCAGCAGCCCCGGGACAGGGGAGGGTGGCTACACCTTC. Looking up the rest from reference TRBV11-2 and TRBJ1-2 gives the full variable domain: EAGVAQSPRYKIIEKRQSVAFWCNPISGHATLYWYQQILGQGPKLLIQFQNNGVVDDSQLPKDRFSAERLKGVDSTLKIQPAKLEDSAVYLCASSPGTGEGGYTFGSGTRLTVV.

The chain uses TRBV6-1 and TRBJ1-5; D not resolved. The CDR3 is 13 amino acids. Germline CDR1 and CDR2: MNHNS and SASEGT. V was cut by 6 bases and J by 3 bases, with 9 bases left in between. The CDR3, as DNA: TGTGCCAGCAGGTTGGAGGTCAATCAGCCCCAGCATTTT. As protein: CASRLEVNQPQHF.

The rearrangement links TRBV27 to TRBJ2-3; TRBD1 might be the D (6 bases). Trimming removed 3 bases from V and 2 bases from J, with 12 bases in between. CDR1 and CDR2 (germline): MNHEY, SMNVEV (reference sequence). This CDR3 contains 15 residues. The CDR3 coding sequence is TGTGCCAGCAGTTTGCCGGGACACAACACAGATACGCAGTATTTT. This translates into CASSLPGHNTDTQYF.

The table lists this clone with a count of one. The V gene is TRBV7-9, the J gene TRBJ2-7; the match to TRBD2 covers 10 bases. This CDR3 contains 14 residues. V lost 5 bases to trimming and J lost 2 bases; unmatched junction nucleotides: 3. CDR1 is SEHNR and CDR2 is FQNEAQ in the germline V gene (reference sequence). The CDR3 DNA reads as TGTGCCAGCAGCCGAACTAGCGGGGCCTACGAGCAGTACTTC. This gives the protein CASSRTSGAYEQYF.

The chain recombines TRBV11-3 with TRBJ2-1; TRBD1 aligns across 9 bases. V was pared by 1 base and J by 3 bases, with 4 bases of the junction left unmatched. The CDR3 is 16 amino acids. The germline gives CDR1 SGHNT, CDR2 YENEEA. For the CDR3, the DNA is TGTGCCAGCAGCTTAGGCCCGGGACAGGGCTACAATGAGCAGTTCTTC. Its protein is CASSLGPGQGYNEQFF.

This clone was counted a single time. The chain combines TRBV11-1 with TRBJ2-5, with D perhaps matching TRBD2 (5 bases). The closer fit of TRBJ2-7 to the DNA end suggests the J call may be wrong. The germline V gene has CDR1 SGHAT and CDR2 FQDESV (reference sequence). This CDR3 has 15 amino acids. The CDR3 sequence: CASSPRAGSSYEQYF. The CDR3 DNA reads as TGTGCCAGCAGCCCCCGGGCGGGCAGCTCCTACGAGCAGTACTTC.

The J gene is TRBJ1-2, the V gene TRBV5-4, with a tentative D call TRBD1 (5 bases). V shed 5 bases and J shed 2 bases, with 10 bases lying between them. There are 13 residues in the CDR3. From germline, CDR1 is SGHNT and CDR2 YYREEE (reference sequence). CDR3 residues: CASRSGLNYGYTF. In DNA form, the CDR3 reads TGTGCCAGCAGATCGGGACTCAACTATGGCTACACCTTC.

In its sample, this clone was seen a few times. The V and J genes are TRBV9 and TRBJ2-2; TRBD1 matches at 8 bases. V trimming: 6 bases; J trimming: 4 bases; junction bases outside the gene matches: 8. Germline V gene lookup returns CDR1 SGDLS and CDR2 YYNGEE. The CDR3 spans 15 residues. In nucleotides, the CDR3 is TGTGCCAGCACCACACAGGGGGGTGGCACCGGGGAGCTGTTTTTT. It encodes CASTTQGGGTGELFF.

The genes are TRBV9 and TRBJ1-4; 7 nucleotides align to TRBD1. V lost 3 bases and J lost 8; bases outside the gene matches: 10. The CDR3 is 15 residues long. The germline CDR1 and CDR2 sequences are SGDLS and YYNGEE. The CDR3 loop reads CASSERTGGEEKLFF. CDR3 bases: TGTGCCAGCAGCGAGCGGACAGGCGGTGAGGAAAAACTGTTTTTT.